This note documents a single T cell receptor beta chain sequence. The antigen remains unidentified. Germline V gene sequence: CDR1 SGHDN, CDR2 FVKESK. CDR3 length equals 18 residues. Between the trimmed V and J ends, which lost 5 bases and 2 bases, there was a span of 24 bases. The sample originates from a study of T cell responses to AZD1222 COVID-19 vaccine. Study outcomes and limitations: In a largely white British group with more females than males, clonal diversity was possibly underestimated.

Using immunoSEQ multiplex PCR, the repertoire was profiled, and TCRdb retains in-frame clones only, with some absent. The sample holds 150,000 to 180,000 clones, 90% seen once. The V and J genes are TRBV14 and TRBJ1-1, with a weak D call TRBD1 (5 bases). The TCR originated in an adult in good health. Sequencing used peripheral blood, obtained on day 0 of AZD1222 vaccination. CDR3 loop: CASSILGAPTDLNTEAFF. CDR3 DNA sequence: TGTGCCAGCAGCATTTTAGGGGCCCCCACAGATTTAAACACTGAAGCTTTCTTT.